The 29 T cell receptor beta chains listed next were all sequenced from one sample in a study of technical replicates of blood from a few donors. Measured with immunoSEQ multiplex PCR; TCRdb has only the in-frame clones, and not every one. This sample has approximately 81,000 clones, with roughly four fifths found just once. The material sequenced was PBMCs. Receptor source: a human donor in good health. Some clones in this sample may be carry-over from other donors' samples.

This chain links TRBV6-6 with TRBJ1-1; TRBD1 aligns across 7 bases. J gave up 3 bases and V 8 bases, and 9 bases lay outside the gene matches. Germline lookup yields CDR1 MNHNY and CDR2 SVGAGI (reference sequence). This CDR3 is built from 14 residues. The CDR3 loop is CASLSGTADTEAFF. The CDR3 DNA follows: TGTGCCAGCTTATCCGGGACAGCCGACACTGAAGCTTTCTTT.

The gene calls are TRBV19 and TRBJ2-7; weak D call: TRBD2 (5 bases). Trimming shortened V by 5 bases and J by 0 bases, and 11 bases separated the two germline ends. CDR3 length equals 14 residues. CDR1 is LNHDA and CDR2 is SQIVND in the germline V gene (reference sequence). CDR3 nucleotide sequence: TGTGCCAGTAGTCTTCCCGGGGACTCCTACGAGCAGTACTTC. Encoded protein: CASSLPGDSYEQYF.

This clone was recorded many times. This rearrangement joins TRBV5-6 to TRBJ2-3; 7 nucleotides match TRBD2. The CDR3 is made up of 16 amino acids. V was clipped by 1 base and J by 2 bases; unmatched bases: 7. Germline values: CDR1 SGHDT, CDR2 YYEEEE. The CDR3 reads CASSLQAGTLTDTQYF. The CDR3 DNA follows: TGTGCCAGCAGCTTGCAAGCGGGGACCCTCACAGATACGCAGTATTTT.

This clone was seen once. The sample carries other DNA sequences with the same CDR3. The CDR3 protein is CASSPGLRETQYF. In nucleotides, the CDR3 is TGTGCCAGCTCACCAGGGCTTCGGGAGACCCAGTACTTC. The chain couples TRBV18 to TRBJ2-5; D is uncertain. The germline V and J ends were trimmed by 2 bases and 5 bases, with 9 bases remaining between them. The CDR3 spans 13 residues. Germline CDR1 and CDR2: KGHSH and LQKENI.

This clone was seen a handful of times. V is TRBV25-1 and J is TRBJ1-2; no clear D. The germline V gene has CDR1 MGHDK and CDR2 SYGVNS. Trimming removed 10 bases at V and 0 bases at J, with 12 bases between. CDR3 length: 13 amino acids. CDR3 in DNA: TGTGCCAAAATACCTACCTCTAACTATGGCTACACCTTC. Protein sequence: CAKIPTSNYGYTF.

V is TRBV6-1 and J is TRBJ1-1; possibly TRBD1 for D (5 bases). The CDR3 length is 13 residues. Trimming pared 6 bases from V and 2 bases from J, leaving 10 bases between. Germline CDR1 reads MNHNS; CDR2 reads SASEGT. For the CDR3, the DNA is TGTGCCAGCAGGAACGGACAAAACACTGAAGCTTTCTTT. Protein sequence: CASRNGQNTEAFF.

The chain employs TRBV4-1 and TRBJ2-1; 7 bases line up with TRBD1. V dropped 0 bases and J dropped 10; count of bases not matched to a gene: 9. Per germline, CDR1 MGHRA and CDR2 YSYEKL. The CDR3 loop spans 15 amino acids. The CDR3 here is CASSQDGQGVGEQFF. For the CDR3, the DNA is TGCGCCAGCAGCCAAGATGGGCAGGGGGTAGGAGAGCAGTTCTTC.

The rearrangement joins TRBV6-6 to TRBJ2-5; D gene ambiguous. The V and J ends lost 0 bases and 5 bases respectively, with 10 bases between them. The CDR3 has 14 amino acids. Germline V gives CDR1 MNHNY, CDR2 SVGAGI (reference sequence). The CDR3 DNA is TGTGCCAGCAGTTACTCGAGAGGTTCGGAGACCCAGTACTTC. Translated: CASSYSRGSETQYF.

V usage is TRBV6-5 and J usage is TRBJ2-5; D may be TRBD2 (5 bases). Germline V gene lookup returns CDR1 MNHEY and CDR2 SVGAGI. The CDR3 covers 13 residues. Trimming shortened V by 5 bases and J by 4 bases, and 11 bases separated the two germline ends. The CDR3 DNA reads TGTGCCAGCAGTCAGGACGGAGGAGAGACCCAGTACTTC. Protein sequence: CASSQDGGETQYF.

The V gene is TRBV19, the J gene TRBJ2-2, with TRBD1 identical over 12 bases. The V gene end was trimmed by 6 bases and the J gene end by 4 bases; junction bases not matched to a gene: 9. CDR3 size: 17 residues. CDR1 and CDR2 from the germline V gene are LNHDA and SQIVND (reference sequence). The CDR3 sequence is CASRPSGTGGSTGELFF. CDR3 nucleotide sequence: TGTGCCAGTAGACCCTCCGGGACAGGGGGCAGCACCGGGGAGCTGTTTTTT.

The CDR3 region is CASNGGSGYTF. The CDR3 DNA reads TGCGCCAGCAACGGGGGGTCTGGCTACACCTTC. The V and J genes are TRBV5-1 and TRBJ1-2, with a tentative D call TRBD1 (5 bases). The CDR3 runs 11 residues. Germline CDR1 SGHRS, CDR2 YFSETQ. Trimming removed 6 bases from V and 7 bases from J, with 10 bases in between.

The CDR3 coding sequence is TGTGCCAGCAGCCAACGACAGGGTGATGGGCCCCAGCATTTT. As protein: CASSQRQGDGPQHF. The chain combines TRBV7-8 with TRBJ1-5, with TRBD1 matching 7 bases. Germline V gene sequence: CDR1 SGHVS, CDR2 FQNEAQ. This CDR3 has 14 amino acids. J lost 9 bases, V lost 5 bases, and 10 bases had no gene match.

CDR3 coding DNA: TGTGCCAGTAGTTTAGCGGGGAGAACTACGAACACCGGGGAGCTGTTTTTT. Translated: CASSLAGRTTNTGELFF. The chain recombines TRBV19 with TRBJ2-2, with 8 bases lining up with TRBD2. J was trimmed by 0 bases and V by 5 bases; bases with no gene match: 8. Germline CDR1 is LNHDA and CDR2 is SQIVND (reference sequence). The CDR3 contains 17 residues.

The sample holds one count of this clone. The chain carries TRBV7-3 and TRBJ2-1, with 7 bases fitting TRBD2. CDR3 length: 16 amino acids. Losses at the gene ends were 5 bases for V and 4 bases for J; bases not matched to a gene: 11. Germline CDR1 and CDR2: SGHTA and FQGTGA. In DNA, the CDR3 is TGTGCCAGCAGCCCGCAAACTAGCGTCAGGTACAATGAGCAGTTCTTC. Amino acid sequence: CASSPQTSVRYNEQFF.

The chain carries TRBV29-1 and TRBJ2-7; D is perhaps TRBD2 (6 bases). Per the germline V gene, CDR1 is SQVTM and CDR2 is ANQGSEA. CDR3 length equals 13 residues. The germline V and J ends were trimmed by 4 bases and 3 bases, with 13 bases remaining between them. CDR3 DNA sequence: TGCAGCGTTGTCACGGGAGCCAACTACGAGCAGTACTTC. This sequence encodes CSVVTGANYEQYF.

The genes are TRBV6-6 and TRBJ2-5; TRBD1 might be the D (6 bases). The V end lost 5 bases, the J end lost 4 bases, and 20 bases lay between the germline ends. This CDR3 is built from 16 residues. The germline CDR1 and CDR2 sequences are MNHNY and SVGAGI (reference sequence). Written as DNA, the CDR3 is TGTGCCAGCAGTCCGGGACATCGGGCAGGTACAGAGACCCAGTACTTC. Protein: CASSPGHRAGTETQYF.

CDR3 protein: CATSREQGVRSGNTIYF. CDR3 DNA sequence: TGTGCCACCAGCAGAGAGCAGGGGGTTCGCTCTGGAAACACCATATATTTT. V is TRBV15 and J is TRBJ1-3, with 7 bases matching TRBD1. The CDR3 has 17 residues. Germline CDR1 is LNHNV and CDR2 is YYDKDF (reference sequence). V gave up 0 bases and J gave up 0 bases; unmatched junction bases: 5.

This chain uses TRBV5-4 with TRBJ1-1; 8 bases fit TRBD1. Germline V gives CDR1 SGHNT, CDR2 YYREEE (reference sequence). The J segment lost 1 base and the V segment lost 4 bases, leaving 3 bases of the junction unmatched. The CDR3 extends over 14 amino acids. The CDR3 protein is CASSTGQGNTEAFF. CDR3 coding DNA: TGTGCCAGCAGCACTGGACAGGGGAACACTGAAGCTTTCTTT.

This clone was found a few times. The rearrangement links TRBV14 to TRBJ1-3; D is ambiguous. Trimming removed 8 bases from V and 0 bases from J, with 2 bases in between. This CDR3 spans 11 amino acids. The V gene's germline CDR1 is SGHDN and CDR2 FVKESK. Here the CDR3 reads CASRSGNTIYF. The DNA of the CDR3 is TGTGCCAGCCGCTCTGGAAACACCATATATTTT.

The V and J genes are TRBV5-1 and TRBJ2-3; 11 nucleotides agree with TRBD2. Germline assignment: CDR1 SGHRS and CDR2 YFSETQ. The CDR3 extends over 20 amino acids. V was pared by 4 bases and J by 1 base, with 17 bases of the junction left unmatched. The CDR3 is CASSPKPRTSGPAGTDTQYF. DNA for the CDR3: TGCGCCAGCAGCCCTAAACCCCGGACTAGCGGGCCCGCCGGCACAGATACGCAGTATTTT.

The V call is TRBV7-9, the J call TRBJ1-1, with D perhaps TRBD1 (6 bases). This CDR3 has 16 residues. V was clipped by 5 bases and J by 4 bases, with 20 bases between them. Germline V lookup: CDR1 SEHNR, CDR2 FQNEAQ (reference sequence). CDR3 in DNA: TGTGCCAGCAGCCCCCCGGGGCAGGGGCCAGGCACTGAAGCTTTCTTT. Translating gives CASSPPGQGPGTEAFF.

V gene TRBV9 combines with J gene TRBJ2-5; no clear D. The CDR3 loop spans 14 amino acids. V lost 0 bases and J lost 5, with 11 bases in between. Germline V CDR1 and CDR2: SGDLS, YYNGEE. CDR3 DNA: TGTGCCAGCAGCGTAGATCTCCACCGGGAGACCCAGTACTTC. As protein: CASSVDLHRETQYF.

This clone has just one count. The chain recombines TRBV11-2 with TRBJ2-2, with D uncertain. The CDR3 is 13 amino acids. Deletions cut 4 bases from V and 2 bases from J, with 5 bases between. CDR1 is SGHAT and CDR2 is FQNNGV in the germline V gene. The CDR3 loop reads CASSSLNTGELFF. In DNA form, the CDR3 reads TGTGCCAGCAGCTCCCTCAACACCGGGGAGCTGTTTTTT.

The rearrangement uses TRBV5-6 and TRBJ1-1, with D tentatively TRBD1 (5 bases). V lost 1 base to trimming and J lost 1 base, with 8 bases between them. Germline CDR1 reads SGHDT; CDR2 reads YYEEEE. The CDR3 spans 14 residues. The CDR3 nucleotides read TGTGCCAGCAGCTTGCAGGGAGGGAACACTGAAGCTTTCTTT. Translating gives CASSLQGGNTEAFF.

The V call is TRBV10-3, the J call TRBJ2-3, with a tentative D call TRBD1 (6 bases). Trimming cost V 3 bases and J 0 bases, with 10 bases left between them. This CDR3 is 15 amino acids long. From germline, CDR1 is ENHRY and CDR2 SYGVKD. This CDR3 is CAISERGSSTDTQYF. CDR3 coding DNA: TGTGCCATCAGTGAAAGGGGGAGTAGCACAGATACGCAGTATTTT.

Here the CDR3 reads CASSLQYNRAPGEKLFF. DNA of the CDR3: TGTGCCAGCAGCTTACAATATAACAGGGCCCCAGGGGAAAAACTGTTTTTT. The chain combines TRBV7-9 with TRBJ1-4, with a possible D match to TRBD1 (6 bases). This CDR3 spans 17 amino acids. Trimming cost V 2 bases and J 8 bases, with 21 bases left between them. CDR1 and CDR2 (germline): SEHNR, FQNEAQ (reference sequence).

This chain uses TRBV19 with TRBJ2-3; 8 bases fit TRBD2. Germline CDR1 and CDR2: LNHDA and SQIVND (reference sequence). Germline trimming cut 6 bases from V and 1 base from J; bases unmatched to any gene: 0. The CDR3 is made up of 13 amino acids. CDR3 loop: CASRTSGTDTQYF. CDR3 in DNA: TGTGCCAGTAGGACTAGCGGCACAGATACGCAGTATTTT.

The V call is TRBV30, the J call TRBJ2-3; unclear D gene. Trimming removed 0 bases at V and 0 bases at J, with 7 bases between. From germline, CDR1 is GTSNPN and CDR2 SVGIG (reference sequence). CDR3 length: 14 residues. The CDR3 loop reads CAWSVWRSTDTQYF. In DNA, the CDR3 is TGTGCCTGGAGTGTATGGCGGAGCACAGATACGCAGTATTTT. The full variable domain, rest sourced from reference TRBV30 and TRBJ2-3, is SQTIHQWPATLVQPVGSPLSLECTVEGTSNPNLYWYRQAAGRGLQLLFYSVGIGQISSEVPQNLSASRPQDRQFILSSKKLLLSDSGFYLCAWSVWRSTDTQYFGPGTRLTVL.

CDR3 sequence (DNA): TGCGCCAGCAGCCCCTGGCGGGAGCAAGAGACCCAGTACTTC. It is translated as CASSPWREQETQYF. The chain is built from TRBV4-3 and TRBJ2-5, with TRBD2 matching 7 bases. This CDR3 spans 14 amino acids. Germline CDR1 and CDR2: LGHNA and YSLEER. V dropped 4 bases and J dropped 2; count of bases not matched to a gene: 4.